Sequencing of this T cell receptor (beta chain) was carried out in a study of T cell responses to AZD1222 COVID-19 vaccine. Measured with immunoSEQ multiplex PCR; TCRdb has only the in-frame clones, and not every one. The repertoire holds about 160,000 clones, 92% seen once, with about 4.5% in the top ten. Notes on the study in general: Nearly half of unique spike-specific TCRs reportedly avoided B.1.351 and B.1.1.7 mutated regions.

Concerning this clone: Its antigen is as yet unknown.

J lost 1 base, V lost 9 bases, and 12 bases had no gene match. The CDR3 loop spans 15 amino acids. The germline gives CDR1 LNHDA, CDR2 SQIVND (reference sequence). This receptor was obtained from an adult in good health. Sequencing used peripheral blood, obtained on day 0 of MenACWY control vaccination. The chain carries TRBV19 and TRBJ2-7, with 7 nucleotides matching TRBD2. The CDR3 reads CASATLPGGSYEQYF. CDR3 nucleotide sequence: TGTGCCAGCGCTACCTTGCCGGGGGGTTCCTACGAGCAGTACTTC.